The entry below gives a single T cell receptor (beta chain) sequence along with its context. No antigen is known for it. Per the germline V gene, CDR1 is MDHEN and CDR2 is SYDVKM. V dropped 2 bases and J dropped 4; count of bases not matched to a gene: 5. The CDR3 totals 14 residues. The data originate from a study of OX40 agonist ivuxolimab in advanced cancers. Study as a whole: Patients were given ivuxolimab, an antibody that agonizes OX40 (CD134). Overall study results and limits: Within 6 weeks, CD4+ and CD8+ blood T cells expanded clonally at 0.1 to 3.0 mg/kg.

Blood draws occurred at baseline, cycle 4 day 1, and cycle 7 day 1. The table came from immunoSEQ multiplex PCR; TCRdb's copy has only in-frame clones and leaves some out. The sample consists of about 50,000 clones, 88% of them appearing once. The chain carries TRBV28 and TRBJ2-7; 7 nucleotides line up with TRBD1. This receptor was obtained from an adult with an advanced solid tumor such as melanoma, head and neck, liver or kidney cancer. The specimen comprised CD4+ or CD8+ T cells sorted from blood, sampled in a trial of the OX40 agonist ivuxolimab. The CDR3: CASSLDRVRYEQYF. CDR3 nucleotides: TGTGCCAGCAGTTTAGACAGGGTGAGGTACGAGCAGTACTTC.